The subject of this entry is one T cell receptor beta chain. This table comes from immunoSEQ multiplex PCR, and its TCRdb copy is limited to in-frame clones, with some not included. Of tens of thousands of clones in the sample, around 94% are singletons; the top ten hold 0.2% to 0.3%. The record originates from a study of technical replicates of blood from several donors. The CDR3 has 11 amino acids. The germline V gene encodes CDR1 SQVTM and CDR2 ANQGSEA. Trimming took 1 base from V and 7 from J, leaving 4 bases between them. The clonotype was recovered from a human donor in good health. V and J are TRBV29-1 and TRBJ1-4; no definite D call. Input material: T cells isolated from PBMCs. The CDR3: CSVEVFEKLFF. CDR3 nucleotide sequence: TGCAGCGTTGAAGTATTTGAAAAACTGTTTTTT. Using reference TRBV29-1 and TRBJ1-4 for the parts outside the CDR3, the full variable domain is SAVISQKPSRDICQRGTSLTIQCQVDSQVTMMFWYRQQPGQSLTLIATANQGSEATYESGFVIDKFPISRPNLTFSTLTVSNMSPEDSSIYLCSVEVFEKLFFGSGTQLSVL.